This T cell receptor beta chain originates from a study of T cell repertoires in cytomegalovirus infection. This clonotype was found a few times. V gave up 1 base and J gave up 6 bases; unmatched junction bases: 9. The CDR3 has 17 amino acids. Germline V CDR1 and CDR2: SGHTA, FQGNSA. One entry per CDR3 protein, called by TCRdb with MiXCR from the reads. The sample lists 200,000 to 250,000 distinct CDR3 sequences, 6.5% occurring once. The chain links TRBV7-2 to TRBJ2-2; 9 positions match TRBD2. Sequencing was carried out using PBMCs. This clonotype was sampled from a human donor in good health (CMV status not recorded). Some clones in this sample may be carry-over from other donors' samples. For the CDR3, the DNA is TGTGCCAGCAGCTTAGAGCGTGTGGGCGGGGGGGCCGGGGAGCTGTTTTTT. The encoded protein is CASSLERVGGGAGELFF.